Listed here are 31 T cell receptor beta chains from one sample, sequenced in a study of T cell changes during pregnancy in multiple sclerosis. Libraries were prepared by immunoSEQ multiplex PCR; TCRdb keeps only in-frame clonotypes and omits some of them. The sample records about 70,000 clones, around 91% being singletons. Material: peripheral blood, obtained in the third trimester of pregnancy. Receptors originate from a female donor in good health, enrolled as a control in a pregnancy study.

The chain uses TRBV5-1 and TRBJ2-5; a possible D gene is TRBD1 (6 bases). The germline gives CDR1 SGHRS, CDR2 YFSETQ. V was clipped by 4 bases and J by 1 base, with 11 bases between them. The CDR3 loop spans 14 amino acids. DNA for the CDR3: TGCGCCAGCAGCGGCCCGACAGGCCAAGAGACCCAGTACTTC. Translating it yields CASSGPTGQETQYF.

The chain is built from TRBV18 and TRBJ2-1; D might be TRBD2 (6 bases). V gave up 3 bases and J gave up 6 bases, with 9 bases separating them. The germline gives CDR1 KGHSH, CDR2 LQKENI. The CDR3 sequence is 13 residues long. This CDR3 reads CASSPGLSNEQFF. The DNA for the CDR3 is TGTGCCAGCTCACCGGGACTCTCCAATGAGCAGTTCTTC.

CDR3 in DNA: TGTGCCAGCAGCTTAGAGGCGGAGGTGTACAATGAGCAGTTCTTC. This gives the protein CASSLEAEVYNEQFF. The gene calls are TRBV7-2 and TRBJ2-1; maybe TRBD2 (5 bases). CDR3 length: 15 amino acids. Trimming left V 1 base short and J 4 bases short, with 11 bases between. CDR1 SGHTA and CDR2 FQGNSA come from the germline V gene.

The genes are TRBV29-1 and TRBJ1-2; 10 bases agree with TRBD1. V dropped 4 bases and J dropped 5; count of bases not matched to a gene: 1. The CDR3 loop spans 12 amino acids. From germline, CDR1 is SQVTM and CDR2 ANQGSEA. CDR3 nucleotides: TGCAGCGTTGGACAGGGGGCATATGGCTACACCTTC. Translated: CSVGQGAYGYTF.

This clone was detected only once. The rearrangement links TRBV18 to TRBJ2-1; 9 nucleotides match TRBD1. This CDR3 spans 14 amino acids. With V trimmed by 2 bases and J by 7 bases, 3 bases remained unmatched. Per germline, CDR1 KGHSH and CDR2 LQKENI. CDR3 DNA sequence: TGTGCCAGCTCACCATGGGACAGGGCAAATGAGCAGTTCTTC. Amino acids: CASSPWDRANEQFF.

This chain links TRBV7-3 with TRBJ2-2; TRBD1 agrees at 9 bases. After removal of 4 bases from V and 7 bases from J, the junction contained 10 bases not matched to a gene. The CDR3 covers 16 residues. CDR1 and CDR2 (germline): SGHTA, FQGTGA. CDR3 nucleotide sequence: TGTGCCAGCAGCTCAACAAGGGGACAGGGAGTCGGGGAGCTGTTTTTT. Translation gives CASSSTRGQGVGELFF.

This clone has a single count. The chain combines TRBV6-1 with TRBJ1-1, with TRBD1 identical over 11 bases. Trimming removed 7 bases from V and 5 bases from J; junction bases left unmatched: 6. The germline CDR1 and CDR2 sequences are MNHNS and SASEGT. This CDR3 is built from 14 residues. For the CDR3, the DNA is TGTGCCAGCAAGAGGGACAGGGGGAAAACTGAAGCTTTCTTT. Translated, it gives CASKRDRGKTEAFF.

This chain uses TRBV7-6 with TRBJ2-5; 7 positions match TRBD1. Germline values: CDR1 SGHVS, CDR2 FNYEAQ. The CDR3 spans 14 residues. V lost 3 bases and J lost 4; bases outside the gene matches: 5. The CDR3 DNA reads TGTGCCAGCAGCTTTACAGGGGTGCGAGAGACCCAGTACTTC. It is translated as CASSFTGVRETQYF.

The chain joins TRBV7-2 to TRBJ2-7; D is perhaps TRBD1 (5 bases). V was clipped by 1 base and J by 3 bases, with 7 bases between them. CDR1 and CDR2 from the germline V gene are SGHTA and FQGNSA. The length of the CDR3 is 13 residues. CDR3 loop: CASSLEDSYEQYF. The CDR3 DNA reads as TGTGCCAGCAGCTTAGAAGACAGCTACGAGCAGTACTTC.

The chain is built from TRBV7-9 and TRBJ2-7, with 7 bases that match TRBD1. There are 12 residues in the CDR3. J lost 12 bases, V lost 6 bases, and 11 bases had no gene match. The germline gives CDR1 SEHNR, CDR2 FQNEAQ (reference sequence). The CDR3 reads CASSSTGWEGYF. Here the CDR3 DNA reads TGTGCCAGCAGTTCGACAGGGTGGGAAGGGTACTTC.

CDR3 sequence: CASSLNPSAMNTDTQYF. The CDR3 DNA reads TGTGCCAGCAGCCTCAACCCTAGCGCTATGAACACAGATACGCAGTATTTT. This chain joins TRBV7-2 and TRBJ2-3; weak D call: TRBD2 (6 bases). V lost 5 bases and J 2 bases, leaving 20 bases between the germline ends. The CDR3 contains 17 residues. The germline V gene encodes CDR1 SGHTA and CDR2 FQGNSA.

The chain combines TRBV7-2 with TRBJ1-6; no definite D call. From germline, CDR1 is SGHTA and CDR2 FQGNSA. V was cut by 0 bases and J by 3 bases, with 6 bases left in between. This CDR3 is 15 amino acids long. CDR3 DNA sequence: TGTGCCAGCAGCTTAGCTTCAGGCTATAATTCACCCCTCCACTTT. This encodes CASSLASGYNSPLHF.

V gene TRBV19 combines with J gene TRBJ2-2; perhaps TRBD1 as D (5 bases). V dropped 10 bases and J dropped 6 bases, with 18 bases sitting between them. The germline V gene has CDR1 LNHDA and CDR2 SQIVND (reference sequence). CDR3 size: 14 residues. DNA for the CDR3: TGTGCCACCTCCCGTCAGGGTGAGGCCGGGGAGCTGTTTTTT. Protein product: CATSRQGEAGELFF.

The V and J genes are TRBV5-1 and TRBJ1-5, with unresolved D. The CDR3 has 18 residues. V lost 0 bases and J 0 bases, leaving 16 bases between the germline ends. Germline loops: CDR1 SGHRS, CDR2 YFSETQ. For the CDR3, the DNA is TGCGCCAGCAGCTTGGGGTATGGGCAGGCTTATAGCAATCAGCCCCAGCATTTT. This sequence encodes CASSLGYGQAYSNQPQHF.

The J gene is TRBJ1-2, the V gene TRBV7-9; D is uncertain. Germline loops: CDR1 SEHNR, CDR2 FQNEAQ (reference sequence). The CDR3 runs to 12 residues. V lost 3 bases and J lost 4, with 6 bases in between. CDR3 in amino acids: CASSLEPYGYTF. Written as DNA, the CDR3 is TGTGCCAGCAGCTTGGAGCCCTATGGCTACACCTTC.

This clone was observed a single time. The CDR3 DNA reads as TGCAGCGTTGCCCCGACAGCCTCATCCTACGAGCAGTACTTC. This gives the protein CSVAPTASSYEQYF. The chain carries TRBV29-1 and TRBJ2-7; D is possibly TRBD1 (5 bases). The CDR3 covers 14 residues. The germline CDR1 and CDR2 sequences are SQVTM and ANQGSEA. The V gene lost 4 bases and the J gene lost 1 base, with 14 bases spanning the gap.

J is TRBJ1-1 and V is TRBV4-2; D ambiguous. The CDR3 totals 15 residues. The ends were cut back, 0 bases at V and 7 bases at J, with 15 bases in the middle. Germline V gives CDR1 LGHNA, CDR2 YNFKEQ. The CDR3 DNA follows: TGTGCCAGCAGCCAAGATCGGGGTCGAAGGGTTGAAGCTTTCTTT. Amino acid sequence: CASSQDRGRRVEAFF.

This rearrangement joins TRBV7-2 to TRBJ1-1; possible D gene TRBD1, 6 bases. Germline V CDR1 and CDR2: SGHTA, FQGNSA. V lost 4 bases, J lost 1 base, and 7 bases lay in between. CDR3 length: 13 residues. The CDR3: CASSSQGNTEAFF. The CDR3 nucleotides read TGTGCCAGCAGCTCACAGGGGAACACTGAAGCTTTCTTT.

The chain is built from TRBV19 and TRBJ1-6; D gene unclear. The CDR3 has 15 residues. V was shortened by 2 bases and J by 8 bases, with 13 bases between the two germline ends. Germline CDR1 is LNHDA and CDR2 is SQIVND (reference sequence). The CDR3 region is CASSILGLLDSPLHF. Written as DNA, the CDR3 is TGTGCCAGTAGTATACTAGGACTACTGGATTCACCCCTCCACTTT.

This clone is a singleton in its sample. The CDR3 DNA follows: TGTGCCAGCAGCCCAGTGAACTATGGCTACACCTTC. Amino acids: CASSPVNYGYTF. The rearrangement joins TRBV7-9 to TRBJ1-2; D uncertain. CDR3 length equals 12 residues. Trimming removed 5 bases from V and 2 bases from J, with 6 bases in between. From germline, CDR1 is SEHNR and CDR2 FQNEAQ (reference sequence). Full variable domain (remainder filled in from reference TRBV7-9 and TRBJ1-2): DTGVSQNPRHKITKRGQNVTFRCDPISEHNRLYWYRQTLGQGPEFLTYFQNEAQLEKSRLLSDRFSAERPKGSFSTLEIQRTEQGDSAMYLCASSPVNYGYTFGSGTRLTVV.

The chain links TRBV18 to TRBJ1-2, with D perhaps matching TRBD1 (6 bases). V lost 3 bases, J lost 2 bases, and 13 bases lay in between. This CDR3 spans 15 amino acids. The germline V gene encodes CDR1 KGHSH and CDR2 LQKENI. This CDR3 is CASSPLQGANYGYTF. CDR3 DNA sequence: TGTGCCAGCTCACCCTTACAGGGAGCGAACTATGGCTACACCTTC.

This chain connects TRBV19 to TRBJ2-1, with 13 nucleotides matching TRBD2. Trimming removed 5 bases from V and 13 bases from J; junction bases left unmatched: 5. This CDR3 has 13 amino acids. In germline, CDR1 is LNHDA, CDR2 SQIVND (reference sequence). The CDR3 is CASSLGLAGPQFF. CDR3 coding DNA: TGTGCCAGTAGTTTGGGACTAGCGGGGCCTCAGTTCTTC.

The CDR3 sequence: CASSQGGGNSPLHF. In DNA form, the CDR3 reads TGTGCCAGCAGCCAAGGAGGGGGTAATTCACCCCTCCACTTT. V is TRBV4-2 and J is TRBJ1-6; a possible D gene is TRBD1 (6 bases). V lost 1 base and J lost 6, with 7 bases in between. Germline lookup yields CDR1 LGHNA and CDR2 YNFKEQ. The CDR3 is made up of 14 amino acids.

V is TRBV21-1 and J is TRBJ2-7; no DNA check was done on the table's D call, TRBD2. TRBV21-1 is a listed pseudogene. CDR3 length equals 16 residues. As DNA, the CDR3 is TGTGCCAGCAGCAAAGCGCTCGTCTTCGGCTCCTACGAGCAGTACTTC. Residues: CASSKALVFGSYEQYF.

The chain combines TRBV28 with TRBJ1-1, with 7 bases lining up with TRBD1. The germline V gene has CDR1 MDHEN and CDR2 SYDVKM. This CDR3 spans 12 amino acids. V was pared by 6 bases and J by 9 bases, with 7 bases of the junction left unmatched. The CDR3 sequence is CASSPGQRQAFF. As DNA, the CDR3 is TGTGCCAGCAGCCCGGGACAGCGACAAGCTTTCTTT.

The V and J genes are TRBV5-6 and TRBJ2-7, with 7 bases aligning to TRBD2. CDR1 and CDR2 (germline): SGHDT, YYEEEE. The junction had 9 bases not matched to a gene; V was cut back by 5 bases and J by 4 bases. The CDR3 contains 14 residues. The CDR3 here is CASRGGKRAYEQYF. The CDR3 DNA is TGTGCCAGCAGGGGGGGGAAGAGGGCATACGAGCAGTACTTC.

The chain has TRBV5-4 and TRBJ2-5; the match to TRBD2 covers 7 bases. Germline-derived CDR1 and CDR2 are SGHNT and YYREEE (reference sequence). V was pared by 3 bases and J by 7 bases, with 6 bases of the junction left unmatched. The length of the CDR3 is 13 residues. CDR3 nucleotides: TGTGCCAGCAGCTCCCAGGAGCGGGGGACCCAGTACTTC. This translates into CASSSQERGTQYF. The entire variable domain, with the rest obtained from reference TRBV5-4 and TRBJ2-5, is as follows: ETGVTQSPTHLIKTRGQQVTLRCSSQSGHNTVSWYQQALGQGPQFIFQYYREEENGRGNFPPRFSGLQFPNYSSELNVNALELDDSALYLCASSSQERGTQYFGPGTRLLVL.

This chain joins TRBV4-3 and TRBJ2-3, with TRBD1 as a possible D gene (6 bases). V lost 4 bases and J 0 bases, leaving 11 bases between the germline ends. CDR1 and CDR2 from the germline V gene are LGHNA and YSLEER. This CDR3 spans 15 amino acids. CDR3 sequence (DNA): TGCGCCAGCAGCCGAGCCAGGGGTAGCACAGATACGCAGTATTTT. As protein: CASSRARGSTDTQYF.

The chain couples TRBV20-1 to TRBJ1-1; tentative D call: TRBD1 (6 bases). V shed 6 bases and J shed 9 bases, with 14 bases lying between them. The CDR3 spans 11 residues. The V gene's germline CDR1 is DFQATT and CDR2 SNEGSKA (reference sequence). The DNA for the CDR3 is TGCAGTGCCCTGACAGGCGCCCAAGCTTTCTTT. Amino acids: CSALTGAQAFF.

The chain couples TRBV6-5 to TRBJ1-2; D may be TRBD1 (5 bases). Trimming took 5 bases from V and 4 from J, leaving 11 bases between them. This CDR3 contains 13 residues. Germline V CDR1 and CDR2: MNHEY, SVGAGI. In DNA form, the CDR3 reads TGTGCCAGCAGTGCCGACAGACTCTATGGCTACACCTTC. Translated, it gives CASSADRLYGYTF.

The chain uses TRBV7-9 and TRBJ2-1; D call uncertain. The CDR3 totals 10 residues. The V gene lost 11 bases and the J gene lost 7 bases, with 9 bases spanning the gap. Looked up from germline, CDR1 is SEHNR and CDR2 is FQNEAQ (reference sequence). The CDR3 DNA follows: TGTGCCGCCCGAGGAAATGAGCAGTTCTTC. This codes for CAARGNEQFF.